These T cell receptor beta chains were read from a single sample in a study of sequential checkpoint blockade in melanoma. TCRdb keeps only in-frame clones here, not all; method: immunoSEQ multiplex PCR. This sample has over 8,000 clones, with about 92% found just once. The sequenced sample was CD8+ T cells sorted from blood (inferred from file names), obtained from a patient given nivolumab and ipilimumab in sequence. The receptors derive from a human donor with melanoma. The CDR3 runs from the conserved cysteine through the conserved F or W. The order of the fields is J gene, clone size, CDR3 length, D gene, V gene, CDR3 protein, CDR3 DNA. D genes are given only for firm matches. A clone size is listed for some rows: how often the clone was seen (once, few, many), or a class if it is expanded.

J: TRBJ1-5; size: -; length: 17; D: TRBD1; V: TRBV4-1; CDR3: CASSEAGTGGFNQPQHF; DNA: TGCGCCAGCAGCGAGGCCGGGACAGGGGGATTCAATCAGCCCCAGCATTTT
J: TRBJ1-5; size: -; length: 14; D: -; V: TRBV9; CDR3: CASSETTGPLPQHF; DNA: TGTGCCAGCAGCGAGACGACAGGTCCGCTTCCTCAGCATTTT
J: TRBJ1-2; size: -; length: 13; D: TRBD1; V: TRBV27; CDR3: CASSHGTAYGYTF; DNA: TGTGCCAGCAGCCACGGGACAGCCTATGGCTACACCTTC
J: TRBJ1-2; size: -; length: 14; D: TRBD1; V: TRBV6-5; CDR3: CASSPSGGGYGYTF; DNA: TGTGCCAGCAGCCCCTCAGGGGGCGGGTATGGCTACACCTTC
J: TRBJ1-5; size: once; length: 14; D: TRBD1; V: TRBV10-3; CDR3: CAISTGQGAQPQHF; DNA: TGTGCCATCAGTACAGGACAGGGGGCTCAGCCCCAGCATTTT
J: TRBJ1-4; size: -; length: 17; D: -; V: TRBV4-3; CDR3: CASSQDSRGTTNEKLFF; DNA: TGCGCCAGCAGCCAAGATTCGCGGGGGACAACTAATGAAAAACTGTTTTTT
J: TRBJ2-1; size: -; length: 15; D: TRBD1; V: TRBV7-2; CDR3: CASSGSGTGGDEQFF; DNA: TGTGCCAGCAGCGGTTCCGGGACAGGGGGCGATGAGCAGTTCTTC
J: TRBJ2-7; size: -; length: 13; D: -; V: TRBV27; CDR3: CASRSAGKYEQYF; DNA: TGTGCCAGCAGATCGGCGGGGAAATACGAGCAGTACTTC
J: TRBJ2-7; size: -; length: 14; D: TRBD1; V: TRBV19; CDR3: CASSSRDSPYEQYF; DNA: TGTGCCAGTAGTTCCCGGGACAGCCCCTACGAGCAGTACTTC
J: TRBJ1-2; size: -; length: 15; D: TRBD1; V: TRBV27; CDR3: CASSLHGQGDYGYTF; DNA: TGTGCCAGCAGTTTGCACGGACAGGGGGACTATGGCTACACCTTC
J: TRBJ2-3; size: once; length: 15; D: TRBD2; V: TRBV7-3; CDR3: CASSMGRVSTDTQYF; DNA: TGTGCCAGCAGCATGGGGAGGGTCAGCACAGATACGCAGTATTTT
J: TRBJ1-1; size: -; length: 15; D: TRBD1; V: TRBV5-8; CDR3: CAREDEDRGPGGAFF; DNA: TGTGCCAGGGAGGATGAGGACAGGGGGCCTGGAGGAGCTTTCTTT
J: TRBJ1-1; size: -; length: 14; D: -; V: TRBV19; CDR3: CASSLRTENTEAFF; DNA: TGTGCCAGTAGTCTCAGGACTGAGAACACTGAAGCTTTCTTT
J: TRBJ1-2; size: once; length: 14; D: TRBD1; V: TRBV28; CDR3: CASSPRGLYYGYTF; DNA: TGTGCCAGCAGTCCCAGGGGGCTTTACTATGGCTACACCTTC
J: TRBJ2-7; size: large; length: 16; D: TRBD2; V: TRBV5-4; CDR3: CASTFTLGTSGYEQYF; DNA: TGTGCCAGCACCTTCACCCTCGGGACTAGCGGCTACGAGCAGTACTTC
J: TRBJ1-1; size: -; length: 12; D: -; V: TRBV4-2; CDR3: CASSGQAPEAFF; DNA: TGTGCCAGCAGCGGGCAGGCCCCTGAAGCTTTCTTT
J: TRBJ1-1; size: -; length: 17; D: -; V: TRBV7-2; CDR3: CASSLVVSLTDYTEAFF; DNA: TGTGCCAGCAGCTTAGTAGTATCCCTGACAGACTACACTGAAGCTTTCTTT
J: TRBJ2-7; size: -; length: 14; D: TRBD2; V: TRBV27; CDR3: CASSLAGDAYEQYF; DNA: TGTGCCAGCAGTTTAGCGGGAGATGCCTACGAGCAGTACTTC
J: TRBJ2-1; size: -; length: 16; D: -; V: TRBV9; CDR3: CASSSEDQGLYNEQFF; DNA: TGTGCCAGCAGCTCAGAAGACCAGGGCCTTTACAATGAGCAGTTCTTC
J: TRBJ1-5; size: -; length: 15; D: TRBD1; V: TRBV5-1; CDR3: CASRSGTGGFQPQHF; DNA: TGCGCCAGCAGGTCGGGGACAGGGGGGTTTCAGCCCCAGCATTTT